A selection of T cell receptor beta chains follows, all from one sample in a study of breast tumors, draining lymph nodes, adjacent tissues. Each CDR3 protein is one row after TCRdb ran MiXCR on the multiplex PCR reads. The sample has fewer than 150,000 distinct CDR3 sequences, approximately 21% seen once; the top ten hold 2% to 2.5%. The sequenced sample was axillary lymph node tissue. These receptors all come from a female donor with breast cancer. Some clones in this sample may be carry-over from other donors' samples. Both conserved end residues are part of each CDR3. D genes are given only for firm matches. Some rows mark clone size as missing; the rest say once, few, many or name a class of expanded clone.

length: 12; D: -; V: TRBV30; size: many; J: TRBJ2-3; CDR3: CAWRGTPHTQYF; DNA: TGTGCCTGGAGGGGGACTCCCCATACGCAGTATTTT
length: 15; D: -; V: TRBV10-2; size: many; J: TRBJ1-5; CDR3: CASSDGRGGNQPQHF; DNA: TGCGCCAGCAGTGATGGGAGGGGGGGCAATCAGCCCCAGCATTTT
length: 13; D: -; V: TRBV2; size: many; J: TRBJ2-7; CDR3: CASSGGRGVEQYF; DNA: TGTGCCAGCAGTGGGGGCAGGGGTGTCGAGCAGTACTTC
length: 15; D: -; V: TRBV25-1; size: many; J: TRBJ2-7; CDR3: CASSDSWGAHGEQYF; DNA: TGTGCCAGCAGTGACTCTTGGGGGGCGCATGGAGAGCAGTACTTC
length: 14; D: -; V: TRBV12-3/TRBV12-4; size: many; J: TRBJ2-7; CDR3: CASSLTTYFYEQYF; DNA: TGTGCCAGCAGTTTGACTACATATTTTTACGAGCAGTACTTC
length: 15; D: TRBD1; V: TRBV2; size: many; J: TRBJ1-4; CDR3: CASSKTGGANEKLFF; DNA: TGTGCCAGCAGTAAAACAGGGGGAGCTAATGAAAAACTGTTTTTT
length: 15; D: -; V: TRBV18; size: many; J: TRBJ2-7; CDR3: CASSPKRTPSYEQYF; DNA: TGTGCCAGCTCACCAAAACGGACACCTAGCTACGAGCAGTACTTC
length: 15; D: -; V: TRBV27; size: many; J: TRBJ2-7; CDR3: CASSWAQVSSYEQYF; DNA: TGTGCCAGCAGTTGGGCACAGGTGAGCTCCTACGAGCAGTACTTC
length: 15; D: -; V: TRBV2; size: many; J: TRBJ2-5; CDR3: CASSLKPLGGETQYF; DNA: TGTGCCAGCAGCTTGAAGCCCCTCGGAGGGGAGACCCAGTACTTC
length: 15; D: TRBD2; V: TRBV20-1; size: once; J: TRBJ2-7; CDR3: CSARGASGSAYEQYF; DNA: TGCAGTGCTAGAGGGGCTAGCGGGAGCGCCTACGAGCAGTACTTC
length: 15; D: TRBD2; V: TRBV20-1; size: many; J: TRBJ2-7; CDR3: CSAEKIAGESYEQYF; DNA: TGCAGTGCCGAAAAAATAGCGGGAGAATCCTACGAGCAGTACTTC
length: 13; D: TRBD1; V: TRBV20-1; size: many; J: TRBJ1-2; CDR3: CSGGGDRLYGYTF; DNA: TGCAGTGGAGGGGGGGACAGACTTTATGGCTACACCTTC
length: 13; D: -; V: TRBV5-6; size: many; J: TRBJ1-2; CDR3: CASSLGPPYGYTF; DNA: TGTGCCAGCAGCTTGGGACCTCCCTATGGCTACACCTTC
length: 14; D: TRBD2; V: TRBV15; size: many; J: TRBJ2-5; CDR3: CATSRGGGQETQYF; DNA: TGTGCCACCAGCAGAGGGGGGGGCCAAGAGACCCAGTACTTC
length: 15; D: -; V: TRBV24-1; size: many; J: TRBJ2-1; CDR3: CATSLATSSYNEQFF; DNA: TGTGCCACCAGTCTTGCCACTAGCTCCTACAATGAGCAGTTCTTC
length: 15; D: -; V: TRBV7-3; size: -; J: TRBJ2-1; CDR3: CASSLSGVSPNEQFF; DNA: TGTGCCAGCAGCTTAAGTGGGGTTAGTCCCAATGAGCAGTTCTTC
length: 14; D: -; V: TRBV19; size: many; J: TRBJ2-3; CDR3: CASKLSSSTDTQYF; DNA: TGTGCCAGTAAATTATCGTCTAGCACAGATACGCAGTATTTT
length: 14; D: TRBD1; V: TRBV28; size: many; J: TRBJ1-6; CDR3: CASSGDRRYSPLHF; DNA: TGTGCCAGCAGTGGGGACAGGAGATATTCACCCCTCCACTTT
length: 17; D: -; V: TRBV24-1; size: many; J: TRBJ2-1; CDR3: CATSGLGGGSLYNEQFF; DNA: TGTGCCACCAGTGGTCTAGGGGGCGGGAGTCTCTACAATGAGCAGTTCTTC
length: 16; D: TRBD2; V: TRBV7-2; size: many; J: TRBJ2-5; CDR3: CASSTDSGSGQETQYF; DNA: TGTGCCAGCAGCACCGACAGCGGGAGTGGGCAGGAGACCCAGTACTTC
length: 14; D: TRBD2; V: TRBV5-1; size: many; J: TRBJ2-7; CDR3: CASSSTSGYYEQYF; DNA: TGCGCCAGCAGCTCTACTAGCGGGTACTACGAGCAGTACTTC
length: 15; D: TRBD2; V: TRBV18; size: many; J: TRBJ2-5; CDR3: CASSASWTSEETQYF; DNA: TGTGCCAGCTCAGCGTCCTGGACTAGCGAAGAGACCCAGTACTTC